This T cell receptor beta chain was found in a study of regulatory T cells in long-lasting Graves disease. CDR1 PRHDT and CDR2 FYEKMQ come from the germline V gene (reference sequence). The CDR3 is 18 residues long. Germline trimming cut 0 bases from V and 9 bases from J; bases unmatched to any gene: 8. This clonotype came up a few times. Time point: newly diagnosed GD, antithyroid drugs for less than 3 months. The TCR library was made from RNA extracted from PBMCs. Arm-PCR of CDR3 regions and iRepertoire HTBI primers were used to build TCR beta libraries. Each CDR3 protein gets one entry after TCRdb re-called the multiplex PCR reads with MiXCR. The sample carries approximately 540,000 distinct CDR3 sequences, about 12% recorded once. The data also belong to a second study, concerning T cells in Graves' hyperthyroidism and ophthalmopathy. That paper notes: Newly diagnosed hyperthyroidism patients aged 18 to 65 years had disease lasting under 2 months.

The rearrangement links TRBV13 to TRBJ2-1; TRBD2 matches 16 bases. The sample consisted of peripheral blood mononuclear cells (PBMCs), taken at new diagnosis, from a patient treated with antithyroid drugs. The TCR was taken from a woman between 25 and 40 years old with Graves disease. The CDR3 DNA is TGTGCCAGCAGCTTAGGGGGACTAGCGGGAGGGCCGTCCTCTGAGCAGTTCTTC. Translating gives CASSLGGLAGGPSSEQFF. Variable domain in full (rest from reference TRBV13 and TRBJ2-1): AAGVIQSPRHLIKEKRETATLKCYPIPRHDTVYWYQQGPGQDPQFLISFYEKMQSDKGSIPDRFSAQQFSDYHSELNMSSLELGDSALYFCASSLGGLAGGPSSEQFFGPGTRLTVL.